The clone carrying this TCR beta chain was counted a few times. There were TCR beta CDR3 regions amplified from RNA transcripts. Using the HTBI primer set, a first-round RT-PCR was run on the TCR CDR3. One entry per CDR3 protein, called by TCRdb with MiXCR from the multiplex PCR reads. The sample consists of about 400,000 distinct CDR3 sequences, 11% to 15% of them appearing once. The sample belongs to a study of T cells in Graves' hyperthyroidism and ophthalmopathy. The sequence derives from a man aged 50 or older with Graves' ophthalmopathy. Sequences were obtained from blood.

The CDR3 DNA reads TGTGCCAGCAGCCAGGACACTGAAGCTTTCTTT. Translating gives CASSQDTEAFF. The V and J genes are TRBV14 and TRBJ1-1; D is unresolved. The length of the CDR3 is 11 residues. The germline gives CDR1 SGHDN, CDR2 FVKESK. The V gene lost 3 bases and the J gene lost 3 bases, with 2 bases spanning the gap.